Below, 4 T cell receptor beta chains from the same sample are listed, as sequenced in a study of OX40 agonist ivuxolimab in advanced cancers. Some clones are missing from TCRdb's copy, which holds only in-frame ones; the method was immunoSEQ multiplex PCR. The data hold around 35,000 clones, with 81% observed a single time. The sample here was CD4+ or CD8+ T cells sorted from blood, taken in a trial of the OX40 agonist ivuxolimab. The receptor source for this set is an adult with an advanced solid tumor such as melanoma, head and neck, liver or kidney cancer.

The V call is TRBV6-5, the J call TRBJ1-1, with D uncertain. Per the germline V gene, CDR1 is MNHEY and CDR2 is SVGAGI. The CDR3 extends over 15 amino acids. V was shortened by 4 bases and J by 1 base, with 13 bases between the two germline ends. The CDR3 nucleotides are TGTGCCAGCAGTTCCCCTGGCAGCCCGAACACTGAAGCTTTCTTT. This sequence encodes CASSSPGSPNTEAFF.

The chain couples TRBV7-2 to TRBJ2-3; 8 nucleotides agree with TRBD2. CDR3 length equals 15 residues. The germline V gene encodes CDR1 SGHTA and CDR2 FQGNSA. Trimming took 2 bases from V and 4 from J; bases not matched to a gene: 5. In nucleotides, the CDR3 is TGTGCCAGCAGCTTACGGTTTAGCGGGGCAGATACGCAGTATTTT. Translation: CASSLRFSGADTQYF.

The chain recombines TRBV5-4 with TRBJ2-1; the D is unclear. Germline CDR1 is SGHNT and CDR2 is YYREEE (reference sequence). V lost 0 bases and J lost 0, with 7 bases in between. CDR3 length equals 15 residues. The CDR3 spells CASSLALDSYNEQFF. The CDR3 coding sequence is TGTGCCAGCAGCTTGGCCCTGGACTCCTACAATGAGCAGTTCTTC.

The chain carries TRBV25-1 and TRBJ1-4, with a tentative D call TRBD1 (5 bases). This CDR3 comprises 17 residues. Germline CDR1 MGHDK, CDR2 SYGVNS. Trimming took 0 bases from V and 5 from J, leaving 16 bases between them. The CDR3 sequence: CASSEYPGGTDNEKLFF. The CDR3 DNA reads TGTGCCAGCAGTGAATACCCCGGGGGGACTGACAATGAAAAACTGTTTTTT.